A selection of T cell receptor beta chains follows, all from one sample in a study of identical twins' blood T cells. TCRdb re-derived calls from the 5' RACE reads in MiXCR, one entry per CDR3 protein. The sample has about 370,000 distinct CDR3 sequences, about 28% seen once. The source material was PBMCs. The source is a woman aged 18-49 years in good health. Both conserved end residues are part of each CDR3. D genes are given only for firm matches. Not all rows give a size; the values are once, few, many and, for expanded clones, a class.

few	NA	TRBJ2-2	TRBV5-1	CASSLAGSLEVTGELFF	TGCGCCAGCAGCTTGGCTGGATCTTTAGAGGTCACCGGGGAGCTGTTTTTT
NA	TRBD1	TRBJ1-2	TRBV7-9	CASSLDTGGSYGYTF	TGTGCCAGCAGCTTAGATACAGGGGGCTCCTATGGCTACACCTTC
few	NA	TRBJ2-1	TRBV7-2	CASSLGDLFFGNEQFF	TGTGCCAGCAGCTTAGGGGACCTCTTTTTCGGCAATGAGCAGTTCTTC
NA	TRBD1	TRBJ1-6	TRBV7-2	CASSFTGTGLGSPLHF	TGTGCCAGCAGCTTTACCGGGACAGGTCTTGGCTCACCCCTCCACTTT
few	NA	TRBJ1-1	TRBV11-3	CASSLSYGTEAFF	TGTGCCAGCAGCTTAAGTTACGGCACTGAAGCTTTCTTT
NA	NA	TRBJ2-7	TRBV11-3	CASSLPNREQYF	TGTGCCAGCAGCCTCCCCAATCGCGAGCAGTACTTC
few	NA	TRBJ2-7	TRBV27	CASSLMPGGEQYF	TGTGCCAGCAGTTTGATGCCAGGAGGCGAGCAGTACTTC
NA	NA	TRBJ2-7	TRBV5-6	CASSLFQDDYEWQYF	TGTGCCAGCAGCTTATTTCAGGACGACTACGAGTGGCAGTACTTC
many	NA	TRBJ2-2	TRBV6-2/TRBV6-3	CASSQRVFGELFF	TGTGCCAGCAGTCAGCGGGTATTCGGGGAGCTGTTTTTT
NA	NA	TRBJ1-1	TRBV20-1	CSAGKGTEAFF	TGCAGTGCCGGAAAAGGTACTGAAGCTTTCTTT
few	TRBD1	TRBJ2-3	TRBV20-1	CSANLSPGQGWNTQYF	TGCAGTGCCAACCTTTCTCCGGGACAGGGATGGAATACGCAGTATTTT
NA	NA	TRBJ2-3	TRBV14	CTSSQVGGATDTQYF	TGTACCAGCAGCCAAGTCGGGGGCGCCACAGATACGCAGTATTTT
few	TRBD2	TRBJ2-3	TRBV7-9	CASSLVAGGPSNTQYF	TGTGCCAGCAGCCTTGTAGCGGGGGGCCCTTCAAATACGCAGTATTTT
many	NA	TRBJ1-2	TRBV7-9	CASSLASGNYGYTF	TGTGCCAGCAGCTTAGCGTCCGGTAACTATGGCTACACCTTC
NA	NA	TRBJ2-1	TRBV5-1	CASSLGAQTPEQFF	TGCGCCAGCAGCTTGGGGGCCCAGACTCCTGAGCAGTTCTTC